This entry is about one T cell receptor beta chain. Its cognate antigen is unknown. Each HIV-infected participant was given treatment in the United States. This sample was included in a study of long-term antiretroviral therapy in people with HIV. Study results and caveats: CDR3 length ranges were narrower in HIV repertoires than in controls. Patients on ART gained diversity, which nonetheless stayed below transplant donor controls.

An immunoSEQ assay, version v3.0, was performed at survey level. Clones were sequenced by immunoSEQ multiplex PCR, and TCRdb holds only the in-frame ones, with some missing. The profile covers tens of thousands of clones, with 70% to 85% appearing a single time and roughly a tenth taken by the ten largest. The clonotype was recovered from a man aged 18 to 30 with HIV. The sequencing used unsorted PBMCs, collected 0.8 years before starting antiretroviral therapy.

CDR3 DNA sequence: TGTGCCAGCAGTGCCAGGGTGGGGACAGGGACACACGAGCAGTACTTC. It codes for CASSARVGTGTHEQYF. The chain employs TRBV25-1 and TRBJ2-7; TRBD1 matches 9 bases. Trimming at V came to 4 bases and at J to 5 bases, leaving 12 bases not matched to a gene. The CDR3 length is 16 residues. Germline lookup yields CDR1 MGHDK and CDR2 SYGVNS.